The clone carrying this TCR beta chain was counted ten times or more. What it binds is unknown. The data derive from a study of T cells after yellow fever vaccination. Study observations and caveats: Weaker, the secondary response peaked sooner, at day 5 versus 15. Post-booster repertoires contained most primary-vaccination clones again (approximately 95% CD4, approximately 86% CD8). Repertoires obtained by FACS sorting could include abundant clonotypes that entered as contaminants from the bulk population.

The CDR3 totals 15 residues. V lost 6 bases, J lost 0 bases, and 15 bases lay in between. TCRdb recomputed calls from the 5' RACE reads with MiXCR, one row per CDR3 protein. The sample shows around 65,000 distinct CDR3 sequences, 5.5% to 7.5% of them seen only once. This clonotype originated in a man between 18 and 29 years old who received the YFV17D yellow fever vaccine. The genes are TRBV12-3 or TRBV12-4 and TRBJ2-7, with D possibly being TRBD2 (5 bases). The sample here was CD4+ T cells sorted from PBMCs, taken approximately 16 days after the first yellow fever vaccination. The CDR3 loop reads CASSSRVGSSYEQYF. CDR3 DNA: TGTGCCAGCAGCTCGAGGGTCGGAAGCTCCTACGAGCAGTACTTC.